These 16 T cell receptor beta chains came from one sample sequenced in a study of blood T cell repertoires in COVID-19. Produced via immunoSEQ multiplex PCR; TCRdb's table is partial and in-frame only. The table has 90,000 to 150,000 clones, approximately 92% seen once. Specimen: peripheral blood. The receptors were sampled from a man in his 70s with active or convalescent COVID-19.

This chain connects TRBV27 to TRBJ1-2; D is undetermined. V was shortened by 3 bases and J by 0 bases, with 5 bases between the two germline ends. This CDR3 is built from 13 residues. Germline V gene data show CDR1 as MNHEY and CDR2 as SMNVEV (reference sequence). CDR3 in DNA: TGTGCCAGCAGTTTCTCGGCTAACTATGGCTACACCTTC. It translates to CASSFSANYGYTF.

The CDR3 loop reads CASSPRQGRETQYF. The DNA for the CDR3 is TGTGCCAGCAGCCCCCGACAGGGGCGGGAGACCCAGTACTTC. The rearrangement uses TRBV7-2 and TRBJ2-5, with TRBD1 matching over 8 bases. Trimming at V came to 5 bases and at J to 5 bases, leaving 7 bases not matched to a gene. The CDR3 extends over 14 amino acids. The germline V gene has CDR1 SGHTA and CDR2 FQGNSA.

This clone was seen only once. This chain's CDR3 is CASSDPGTGTYEQYF. CDR3 bases: TGTGCCAGCAGTGACCCCGGGACAGGGACCTACGAGCAGTACTTC. The chain joins TRBV28 to TRBJ2-7; 9 positions match TRBD1. J gave up 2 bases and V 5 bases, and 7 bases lay outside the gene matches. The germline V gene has CDR1 MDHEN and CDR2 SYDVKM. The length of the CDR3 is 15 residues.

A few counts support this clone. The rearrangement uses TRBV5-4 and TRBJ2-1; 9 nucleotides line up with TRBD2. This CDR3 comprises 16 residues. Germline assignment: CDR1 SGHNT and CDR2 YYREEE (reference sequence). With 4 bases clipped from V and 6 bases from J, the junction kept 11 bases outside the gene matches. This chain's CDR3 is CASSKAGGTKGNEQFF. The DNA of the CDR3 is TGTGCCAGCAGCAAAGCGGGAGGCACTAAAGGCAATGAGCAGTTCTTC.

V and J are TRBV19 and TRBJ1-1; D ambiguous. The germline CDR1 and CDR2 sequences are LNHDA and SQIVND (reference sequence). The CDR3 has 12 residues. V lost 3 bases to trimming and J lost 4 bases, with 6 bases between them. The CDR3 here is CASSMRVTEAFF. DNA for the CDR3: TGTGCCAGTAGTATGAGGGTCACTGAAGCTTTCTTT.

V usage is TRBV24-1 and J usage is TRBJ2-2; 11 bases map to TRBD2. Germline CDR1 reads KGHDR; CDR2 reads SFDVKD. The CDR3 covers 16 residues. V lost 4 bases to trimming and J lost 5 bases; unmatched junction nucleotides: 5. CDR3 nucleotide sequence: TGTGCCACCAGTGAGGGACTAGCGGTATTGACCGGGGAGCTGTTTTTT. Amino acid sequence: CATSEGLAVLTGELFF.

V gene TRBV18 combines with J gene TRBJ2-7, with 8 positions matching TRBD1. The CDR3 loop spans 15 amino acids. Germline assignment: CDR1 KGHSH and CDR2 LQKENI. V shed 3 bases, J shed 5 bases, and the junction held 9 bases outside the gene matches. The CDR3, as DNA: TGTGCCAGCTCACCCTCAGGACAGGGATTTAACGAGCAGTACTTC. This codes for CASSPSGQGFNEQYF.

This clone was picked up one time. This chain connects TRBV12-2 to TRBJ2-1; TRBD2, the table's D call, lacks a check against the DNA. TRBV12-2 has pseudogene status. The CDR3 covers 13 residues. The CDR3 reads CASRLALARFPFF. The CDR3 DNA reads TGTGCAAGTCGCTTAGCTCTAGCTAGATTCCCGTTCTTC.

The chain employs TRBV12-3 or TRBV12-4 and TRBJ1-1; D unclear. CDR3 size: 13 residues. V was shortened by 10 bases and J by 5 bases, with 17 bases between the two germline ends. CDR3 in amino acids: CATSQSGGTEAFF. The DNA of the CDR3 is TGTGCCACATCCCAAAGTGGAGGGACTGAAGCTTTCTTT.

The chain uses TRBV7-6 and TRBJ2-3; 10 nucleotides agree with TRBD2. Per the germline V gene, CDR1 is SGHVS and CDR2 is FNYEAQ. V shed 4 bases, J shed 3 bases, and the junction held 4 bases outside the gene matches. This CDR3 has 15 amino acids. The CDR3 loop reads CASSSTGLATDTQYF. DNA for the CDR3: TGTGCCAGCAGCTCAACGGGACTAGCGACAGATACGCAGTATTTT.

This rearrangement joins TRBV2 to TRBJ1-4; 8 bases map to TRBD1. V trimming: 1 base; J trimming: 4 bases; junction bases outside the gene matches: 2. This CDR3 comprises 15 residues. The V gene's germline CDR1 is SNHLY and CDR2 FYNNEI. In DNA, the CDR3 is TGTGCCAGCAGTGAAGAGGACAGGGATAATGAAAAACTGTTTTTT. It translates to CASSEEDRDNEKLFF. Filled out from reference TRBV2 and TRBJ1-4, the complete variable domain reads EPEVTQTPSHQVTQMGQEVILRCVPISNHLYFYWYRQILGQKVEFLVSFYNNEISEKSEIFDDQFSVERPDGSNFTLKIRSTKLEDSAMYFCASSEEDRDNEKLFFGSGTQLSVL.

The CDR3 nucleotides read TGTGCCAGCAGTTTATTTGGGGGGATGACCAAAAACATTCAGTACTTC. It translates to CASSLFGGMTKNIQYF. The chain links TRBV28 to TRBJ2-4, with TRBD2 as a possible D gene (6 bases). CDR1 and CDR2 from the germline V gene are MDHEN and SYDVKM. The V end was cut by 1 base, the J end by 2 bases, with 12 bases between. The CDR3 is 16 residues long.

The genes are TRBV20-1 and TRBJ1-1; D is undetermined. V lost 0 bases to trimming and J lost 10 bases, with 9 bases between them. The CDR3 runs 11 residues. Germline V CDR1 and CDR2: DFQATT, SNEGSKA (reference sequence). The DNA for the CDR3 is TGCAGTGCTAGAGATGAGCCTTTAGCTTTCTTT. This translates into CSARDEPLAFF.

V and J are TRBV29-1 and TRBJ1-2; TRBD1 might be the D (5 bases). Trimming cost V 7 bases and J 1 base, with 13 bases left between them. This CDR3 has 13 residues. Per germline, CDR1 SQVTM and CDR2 ANQGSEA. The CDR3 sequence: CSAAGGHNYGYTF. CDR3 sequence (DNA): TGCAGCGCCGCCGGGGGTCATAACTATGGCTACACCTTC.

V usage is TRBV5-1 and J usage is TRBJ1-1; D uncertain. Trimming pared 4 bases from V and 1 base from J, leaving 11 bases between. The CDR3 is made up of 14 amino acids. Germline V lookup: CDR1 SGHRS, CDR2 YFSETQ. DNA of the CDR3: TGCGCCAGCAGCCCCGGGCGGGCGAACACTGAAGCTTTCTTT. It codes for CASSPGRANTEAFF.

This clone has a single count. The chain couples TRBV5-1 to TRBJ2-1; no clear D. The CDR3 is 14 residues long. Per the germline V gene, CDR1 is SGHRS and CDR2 is YFSETQ. V lost 2 bases and J lost 0, with 6 bases in between. DNA for the CDR3: TGCGCCAGCAGCTTCGCAGACTCCTACAATGAGCAGTTCTTC. Translated: CASSFADSYNEQFF.